This is a list of T cell receptor beta chains from one sample in a study of T cell clones after liver transplantation. Produced via immunoSEQ multiplex PCR; TCRdb's table is partial and in-frame only. The sample records 49,000 or so clones, over 55% being singletons. The sample here was CD4+ T cells from blood, taken approximately 54 months after liver transplant. All receptors derive from a human patient who received a liver transplant. Some T cells may possibly be graft donor cells. Both conserved end residues are trimmed from each CDR3.

V gene: TRBV5-6; J gene: TRBJ1-1; CDR3 protein: ASSLVTQMNTEAF
V gene: TRBV27; J gene: TRBJ1-1; CDR3 protein: ASSFNGKDTEAF
V gene: TRBV9; J gene: TRBJ1-4; CDR3 protein: ASSVWARASTNEKLF
V gene: TRBV19; J gene: TRBJ2-6; CDR3 protein: ASSMGQGPSGANVLT
V gene: TRBV6-6; J gene: TRBJ1-4; CDR3 protein: ASSYSGTGEEEKLF
V gene: TRBV7-3; J gene: TRBJ2-1; CDR3 protein: ASSPAGEVYNEQF
V gene: TRBV25-1; J gene: TRBJ1-3; CDR3 protein: ASSGPGNTIY
V gene: TRBV28; J gene: TRBJ2-7; CDR3 protein: ASSVYDEQY
V gene: TRBV6-5; J gene: TRBJ2-1; CDR3 protein: ASSYSATGWEQF
V gene: TRBV18; J gene: TRBJ1-3; CDR3 protein: ASSPRTSVDSGNTIY
V gene: TRBV28; J gene: TRBJ1-2; CDR3 protein: ASSSPLGTGDYGYT
V gene: TRBV15; J gene: TRBJ2-7; CDR3 protein: ATSSSRGVYEQY
V gene: TRBV2; J gene: TRBJ2-5; CDR3 protein: ASSPQGNQETQY
V gene: TRBV30; J gene: TRBJ1-1; CDR3 protein: AWSAQTEAF
V gene: TRBV7-2; J gene: TRBJ1-3; CDR3 protein: ASSLMGTGNTIY
V gene: TRBV19; J gene: TRBJ1-4; CDR3 protein: ASSIRDRQPEKLF
V gene: TRBV27; J gene: TRBJ2-7; CDR3 protein: ASSFREGGYEQY
V gene: TRBV19; J gene: TRBJ1-4; CDR3 protein: ASRALRRGNEKLF
V gene: TRBV7-2; J gene: TRBJ2-2; CDR3 protein: ASSLTGTNTGELF
V gene: TRBV11-3; J gene: TRBJ2-1; CDR3 protein: ASSLYGTSGYNEQF
V gene: TRBV30; J gene: TRBJ1-3; CDR3 protein: AWSLGGSGNTIY
V gene: TRBV5-4; J gene: TRBJ2-1; CDR3 protein: ASSLAGSYNEQF
V gene: TRBV6-6; J gene: TRBJ2-3; CDR3 protein: ASSSSTDTQY
V gene: TRBV6-5; J gene: TRBJ2-1; CDR3 protein: ASSFAAGGFPEQF
V gene: TRBV2; J gene: TRBJ1-1; CDR3 protein: ATRQGERTEAF
V gene: TRBV2; J gene: TRBJ1-5; CDR3 protein: ASRRQILSNQPQH
V gene: TRBV5-4; J gene: TRBJ1-4; CDR3 protein: ASSDRATNEKLF
V gene: TRBV30; J gene: TRBJ1-3; CDR3 protein: AWSRGAGNTIY
V gene: TRBV7-8; J gene: TRBJ2-1; CDR3 protein: ASSFTSGGYNEQF
V gene: TRBV28; J gene: TRBJ1-4; CDR3 protein: ATETGGNEKLF
V gene: TRBV14; J gene: TRBJ2-6; CDR3 protein: ATSVGGANVLT
V gene: TRBV5-6; J gene: TRBJ2-3; CDR3 protein: ASSLAGGRTDTQY
V gene: TRBV7-3; J gene: TRBJ2-5; CDR3 protein: ASSLYLEETQY